This T cell receptor beta chain was recorded in a study of blood T cell repertoires in COVID-19. Study at large: The cDNA or gDNA used as material had been derived from T cells, B-cell-depleted T cells, or PBMCs.

All enrollees were roughly 18 to 100 years old and from some 24 US areas. Cohort 3 recovered donors had two negative PCRs, clearance, or symptom resolution. In the study's own analysis: Cell counts per sample came from amplifying reference gene primers. The method was immunoSEQ multiplex PCR; TCRdb's version includes in-frame clones alone and lacks a portion of them. V and J calls and clone size come straight from that table; D and trimming were deduced from the DNA. The sample records around 160,000 clones, roughly 84% being singletons. This receptor was taken from a woman aged 55 to 70 who had recovered from COVID-19. The sample consisted of PBMCs or T cells enriched from blood (not recorded which).

The CDR3 spells CAWSLWNEKLFF. CDR3 nucleotide sequence: TGTGCCTGGAGTCTATGGAATGAAAAACTGTTTTTT. The J gene is TRBJ1-4, the V gene TRBV30; D not resolved. This CDR3 has 12 amino acids. Trimming stripped 2 bases from V and 5 bases from J, with 6 bases between. Germline V gene data show CDR1 as GTSNPN and CDR2 as SVGIG (reference sequence). Full variable domain (outside the CDR3, taken from reference TRBV30 and TRBJ1-4): SQTIHQWPATLVQPVGSPLSLECTVEGTSNPNLYWYRQAAGRGLQLLFYSVGIGQISSEVPQNLSASRPQDRQFILSSKKLLLSDSGFYLCAWSLWNEKLFFGSGTQLSVL.